Here is one TCR beta chain with its context. Trimming removed 4 bases at V and 1 base at J, with 7 bases between. CDR1 and CDR2 (germline): ENHRY, SYGVKD. The CDR3 is made up of 13 amino acids. The data derive from a study of T cell changes during pregnancy in multiple sclerosis. Generated by immunoSEQ multiplex PCR, the TCRdb table keeps only in-frame clones and is missing some. The sample holds about 69,000 clones, more than 85% seen once. The source of this sequence is a female donor with multiple sclerosis, enrolled in a pregnancy study. The J gene is TRBJ1-1, the V gene TRBV10-3, with D possibly TRBD1 on 6 matching bases. This material consisted of peripheral blood, taken before pregnancy. CDR3 DNA sequence: TGTGCCATCAGTGCACAGGGGAACACTGAAGCTTTCTTT. Translated, it gives CAISAQGNTEAFF.